The 21 T cell receptor beta chains in this list originate from one sample, sequenced in a study of shared clonotypes between healthy human individuals. The assay was immunoSEQ multiplex PCR, and TCRdb's table has in-frame clones only and misses some. The sample includes around 700,000 clones, 92% seen only once; the top ten take about 24%. The naive CD8 subset, CD45RO-negative cells positively selected for CCR7, excluded terminally differentiated effector memory CD45RA+ cells. The sample was naive CD8+ T cells sorted from blood. These receptors came from a man younger than 45 in good health.

The chain uses TRBV7-6 and TRBJ2-5, with D possibly being TRBD1 (5 bases). Trimming removed 0 bases at V and 5 bases at J, with 22 bases between. Germline values: CDR1 SGHVS, CDR2 FNYEAQ. The CDR3 totals 18 residues. In nucleotides, the CDR3 is TGTGCCAGCAGCTTAGCGGGTGCCTGGAACGCCAAGGGGGAGACCCAGTACTTC. The encoded protein is CASSLAGAWNAKGETQYF.

The rearrangement uses TRBV10-3 and TRBJ1-4, with 7 bases that match TRBD1. V was clipped by 8 bases and J by 6 bases; unmatched bases: 3. The CDR3 spans 12 residues. Looked up from germline, CDR1 is ENHRY and CDR2 is SYGVKD. The CDR3 DNA reads as TGTGCCATCGGAGGGACAGATGAAAAACTGTTTTTT. This gives the protein CAIGGTDEKLFF.

V usage is TRBV7-9 and J usage is TRBJ1-4; D gene unclear. Looked up from germline, CDR1 is SEHNR and CDR2 is FQNEAQ (reference sequence). This CDR3 contains 15 residues. Between the trimmed V and J ends, which lost 5 bases and 0 bases, there was a span of 10 bases. The CDR3: CASSPRGTTNEKLFF. The CDR3 bases are TGTGCCAGCAGCCCTCGGGGTACAACTAATGAAAAACTGTTTTTT.

The chain joins TRBV7-9 to TRBJ2-5; possibly TRBD2 for D (6 bases). Per the germline V gene, CDR1 is SEHNR and CDR2 is FQNEAQ (reference sequence). The length of the CDR3 is 15 residues. The V end was cut by 4 bases, the J end by 2 bases, with 14 bases between. In DNA form, the CDR3 reads TGTGCCAGCAGCTCCCGGGAGAATATTCAAGAGACCCAGTACTTC. Translation gives CASSSRENIQETQYF.

The rearrangement uses TRBV13 and TRBJ1-1; D is possibly TRBD1 (6 bases). The CDR3 consists of 15 residues. Trimming took 6 bases from V and 3 from J, leaving 17 bases between them. Looked up from germline, CDR1 is PRHDT and CDR2 is FYEKMQ (reference sequence). The DNA for the CDR3 is TGTGCCAGCAGTCAGGAGGGGGGGAGGTACACTGAAGCTTTCTTT. It is translated as CASSQEGGRYTEAFF.

This clone showed up just once. This specimen includes other DNA sequences encoding the same CDR3. The chain joins TRBV7-2 to TRBJ2-1, with D unresolved. Deletions cut 5 bases from V and 7 bases from J, with 6 bases between. This CDR3 has 11 residues. Per the germline V gene, CDR1 is SGHTA and CDR2 is FQGNSA. The CDR3 loop is CASSRGNEQFF. In DNA form, the CDR3 reads TGTGCCAGCAGCCGAGGAAATGAGCAGTTCTTC.

The chain joins TRBV28 to TRBJ1-5; 8 bases fit TRBD1. Looked up from germline, CDR1 is MDHEN and CDR2 is SYDVKM. The V and J ends lost 3 bases and 3 bases, in that order; junction bases with no gene match: 4. The CDR3 runs 15 residues. This chain's CDR3 is CASSLEQGDNQPQHF. CDR3 DNA sequence: TGTGCCAGCAGTTTGGAACAGGGGGACAATCAGCCCCAGCATTTT.

V is TRBV19 and J is TRBJ1-2, with D uncertain. The V end lost 3 bases, the J end lost 8 bases, and 16 bases lay between the germline ends. Germline V CDR1 and CDR2: LNHDA, SQIVND (reference sequence). The CDR3 runs to 14 residues. CDR3 sequence reads: CASSIKLSLEGYTF. DNA of the CDR3: TGTGCCAGTAGTATCAAGTTAAGCTTGGAGGGCTACACCTTC.

J is TRBJ2-7 and V is TRBV28; TRBD2 is a possible D gene (5 bases). The CDR3 runs to 18 residues. V dropped 2 bases and J dropped 0 bases, with 20 bases sitting between them. Germline-derived CDR1 and CDR2 are MDHEN and SYDVKM. The CDR3 nucleotides read TGTGCCAGCAGTTTAAGTCAGTTCGTGGGAGTACTCTCCTACGAGCAGTACTTC. Its translation: CASSLSQFVGVLSYEQYF.

The V call is TRBV5-5, the J call TRBJ2-1, with TRBD2 identical over 9 bases. The CDR3 extends over 15 amino acids. V trimming: 10 bases; J trimming: 7 bases; junction bases outside the gene matches: 15. CDR1 and CDR2 from the germline V gene are SGHKS and YYEKEE (reference sequence). CDR3 sequence reads: CASYGGGRAFNEQFF. CDR3 nucleotide sequence: TGTGCCTCCTATGGGGGCGGGAGGGCCTTTAATGAGCAGTTCTTC. Supplemented by reference TRBV5-5 and TRBJ2-1, the full variable domain reads DAGVTQSPTHLIKTRGQQVTLRCSPISGHKSVSWYQQVLGQGPQFIFQYYEKEERGRGNFPDRFSARQFPNYSSELNVNALLLGDSALYLCASYGGGRAFNEQFFGPGTRLTVL.

The chain couples TRBV7-9 to TRBJ1-1; perhaps TRBD1 as D (5 bases). The CDR3 spans 14 residues. V was cut by 4 bases and J by 4 bases, with 13 bases left in between. Germline V CDR1 and CDR2: SEHNR, FQNEAQ (reference sequence). In DNA, the CDR3 is TGTGCCAGCAGCTACAGAGGGGTCGGCACTGAAGCTTTCTTT. Amino acids: CASSYRGVGTEAFF. The entire variable domain, with the rest obtained from reference TRBV7-9 and TRBJ1-1, is as follows: DTGVSQNPRHKITKRGQNVTFRCDPISEHNRLYWYRQTLGQGPEFLTYFQNEAQLEKSRLLSDRFSAERPKGSFSTLEIQRTEQGDSAMYLCASSYRGVGTEAFFGQGTRLTVV.

The CDR3: CASSFSGRAGDTQYF. As DNA, the CDR3 is TGTGCCAGCAGCTTTAGCGGGAGGGCAGGAGATACGCAGTATTTT. The chain is built from TRBV9 and TRBJ2-3; 11 bases align to TRBD2. CDR1 SGDLS and CDR2 YYNGEE come from the germline V gene. V lost 4 bases and J lost 5; bases outside the gene matches: 6. The CDR3 is 15 amino acids. Variable domain in full (rest from reference TRBV9 and TRBJ2-3): DSGVTQTPKHLITATGQRVTLRCSPRSGDLSVYWYQQSLDQGLQFLIQYYNGEERAKGNILERFSAQQFPDLHSELNLSSLELGDSALYFCASSFSGRAGDTQYFGPGTRLTVL.

This clone was detected only once. The chain uses TRBV11-3 and TRBJ2-7; D may be TRBD1 (5 bases). Germline CDR1 and CDR2: SGHNT and YENEEA. The CDR3 is 13 residues long. The V end was cut by 5 bases, the J end by 0 bases, with 8 bases between. In DNA, the CDR3 is TGTGCCAGCAGCCGAGACAGCTCCTACGAGCAGTACTTC. Translation gives CASSRDSSYEQYF.

This clone was detected once. The chain combines TRBV28 with TRBJ2-6; D gene ambiguous. The V gene lost 5 bases and the J gene lost 6 bases, with 5 bases spanning the gap. The germline V gene encodes CDR1 MDHEN and CDR2 SYDVKM. The CDR3 has 12 residues. The CDR3 DNA reads as TGTGCCAGCAGTGGCCAGGCCAACGTCCTGACTTTC. Residues: CASSGQANVLTF. The variable domain in full, with the rest retrieved from reference TRBV28 and TRBJ2-6, is DVKVTQSSRYLVKRTGEKVFLECVQDMDHENMFWYRQDPGLGLRLIYFSYDVKMKEKGDIPEGYSVSREKKERFSLILESASTNQTSMYLCASSGQANVLTFGAGSRLTVL.

V gene TRBV6-5 combines with J gene TRBJ2-7; 8 bases are a match to TRBD1. The germline V gene encodes CDR1 MNHEY and CDR2 SVGAGI. This CDR3 has 14 residues. The J segment lost 2 bases and the V segment lost 4 bases, leaving 4 bases of the junction unmatched. The CDR3, as DNA: TGTGCCAGCAGTTCCCAGGGACAGGCCTACGAGCAGTACTTC. Translated: CASSSQGQAYEQYF.

This chain uses TRBV5-6 with TRBJ2-7; the match to TRBD1 covers 8 bases. V shed 4 bases and J 5 bases; nucleotides not matched to a gene: 11. The CDR3 covers 15 residues. The V gene's germline CDR1 is SGHDT and CDR2 YYEEEE. CDR3 in amino acids: CASSRGQGLANEQYF. The DNA for the CDR3 is TGTGCCAGCAGCCGTGGACAGGGTCTAGCCAACGAGCAGTACTTC. Supplemented by reference TRBV5-6 and TRBJ2-7, the full variable domain reads DAGVTQSPTHLIKTRGQQVTLRCSPKSGHDTVSWYQQALGQGPQFIFQYYEEEERQRGNFPDRFSGHQFPNYSSELNVNALLLGDSALYLCASSRGQGLANEQYFGPGTRLTVT.

The chain uses TRBV6-6 and TRBJ2-5; D call uncertain. CDR3 size: 13 residues. Germline V gene sequence: CDR1 MNHNY, CDR2 SVGAGI (reference sequence). Trimming left V 6 bases short and J 5 bases short, with 13 bases between. CDR3 nucleotides: TGTGCCAGCAGCTACGATGGTGGGGAGACCCAGTACTTC. Protein product: CASSYDGGETQYF.

In regard to this clone: This sample also contains other DNA sequences that code for the same CDR3. V gene TRBV11-2 combines with J gene TRBJ2-1, with 8 positions matching TRBD2. The CDR3 runs 15 residues. CDR1 and CDR2 from the germline V gene are SGHAT and FQNNGV. The junction had 5 bases not matched to a gene; V was cut back by 1 base and J by 6 bases. In DNA form, the CDR3 reads TGTGCCAGCAGCTTAGCGGGAGGGCCGCGCAATGAGCAGTTCTTC. Amino acid sequence: CASSLAGGPRNEQFF.

V usage is TRBV27 and J usage is TRBJ1-4, with 9 bases fitting TRBD1. Trimming removed 7 bases from V and 8 bases from J; junction bases left unmatched: 11. The V gene's germline CDR1 is MNHEY and CDR2 SMNVEV (reference sequence). The CDR3 has 15 residues. Written as DNA, the CDR3 is TGTGCCAGCACCTCCTCCGGGACAGGGTGGGAAAAACTGTTTTTT. It codes for CASTSSGTGWEKLFF.

This clone was seen a handful of times. The genes are TRBV7-6 and TRBJ1-1; 10 positions agree with TRBD1. Looked up from germline, CDR1 is SGHVS and CDR2 is FNYEAQ. The V and J ends lost 4 bases and 7 bases, in that order; junction bases with no gene match: 6. The CDR3 has 14 residues. The CDR3 DNA reads TGTGCCAGCAGCTCCGGACAGGGGGTGGGTGAAGCTTTCTTT. Protein: CASSSGQGVGEAFF.

This rearrangement joins TRBV4-1 to TRBJ2-3; the match to TRBD2 covers 12 bases. The CDR3 length is 18 residues. V lost 1 base to trimming and J lost 7 bases; unmatched junction nucleotides: 12. Per the germline V gene, CDR1 is MGHRA and CDR2 is YSYEKL. The CDR3 DNA sequence: TGCGCCAGCAGCCAAGCAGTCAGGACTAGCGGGGATGGGTATACGCAGTATTTT. Amino acid sequence: CASSQAVRTSGDGYTQYF.